What follows are 32 T cell receptor beta chains derived from one specimen sequenced in a study of T cells in Graves' hyperthyroidism and ophthalmopathy. Amplified TCR beta CDR3 regions derived from RNA transcripts. The HTBI set primed first-round TCR CDR3 RT-PCR. TCRdb reanalysed the multiplex PCR reads using MiXCR and keeps one entry per CDR3 protein. The repertoire consists of about 770,000 distinct CDR3 sequences, with 15% to 20% occurring once and the leading ten covering approximately 15%. Sequenced sample: blood. The receptor set was obtained from a woman in her forties or fifties with Graves' hyperthyroidism that later progressed to Graves' ophthalmopathy.

This clonotype has more than one count but fewer than ten. The J gene is TRBJ2-1, the V gene TRBV6-1, with 7 bases identical to TRBD2. This CDR3 has 13 amino acids. V was clipped by 6 bases and J by 8 bases; unmatched bases: 7. Germline values: CDR1 MNHNS, CDR2 SASEGT. CDR3 region: CASRLGAGDEQFF. Written as DNA, the CDR3 is TGTGCCAGCAGGCTCGGGGCGGGGGATGAGCAGTTCTTC.

In this sample, this clonotype turned up many times. The chain employs TRBV7-8 and TRBJ1-1; D not resolved. The germline V gene has CDR1 SGHVS and CDR2 FQNEAQ. V was shortened by 0 bases and J by 6 bases, with 11 bases between the two germline ends. This CDR3 spans 14 amino acids. CDR3 protein: CASSLAGLYPEAFF. The CDR3 nucleotides are TGTGCCAGCAGCTTAGCAGGGTTATACCCTGAAGCTTTCTTT.

The CDR3 loop is CSARSGEKLFF. CDR3 in DNA: TGCAGTGCTAGATCGGGGGAAAAACTGTTTTTT. The chain recombines TRBV20-1 with TRBJ1-4; D is unresolved. Germline V gene sequence: CDR1 DFQATT, CDR2 SNEGSKA (reference sequence). The CDR3 loop spans 11 amino acids. Trimming removed 2 bases from V and 8 bases from J, with 6 bases in between.

V and J are TRBV9 and TRBJ1-1, with a weak D call TRBD1 (5 bases). The CDR3 length is 14 residues. Germline loops: CDR1 SGDLS, CDR2 YYNGEE. Between the trimmed V and J ends, which lost 2 bases and 9 bases, there was a span of 17 bases. The CDR3 sequence is CASSVGGTFTQAFF. The CDR3, as DNA: TGTGCCAGCAGCGTGGGAGGGACTTTCACCCAAGCTTTCTTT.

In this sample, this clonotype turned up a few times. CDR3 sequence: CASSSGVAELNNEQFF. The CDR3 DNA reads TGTGCCAGCAGCAGCGGGGTAGCCGAGCTGAACAATGAGCAGTTCTTC. The chain employs TRBV6-1 and TRBJ2-1; 7 bases line up with TRBD2. The length of the CDR3 is 16 residues. CDR1 and CDR2 from the germline V gene are MNHNS and SASEGT. J was trimmed by 5 bases and V by 6 bases; bases with no gene match: 13.

This clonotype was seen a handful of times. The chain carries TRBV25-1 and TRBJ1-2; D call uncertain. Germline assignment: CDR1 MGHDK and CDR2 SYGVNS. CDR3 length: 14 amino acids. Trimming left V 3 bases short and J 6 bases short, with 14 bases between. The CDR3 spells CASSEFGTQNGYTF. As DNA, the CDR3 is TGTGCCAGCAGTGAGTTCGGTACCCAGAATGGCTACACCTTC.

This clonotype was found a few times. V usage is TRBV10-1 and J usage is TRBJ1-1; 10 bases are shared with TRBD1. Germline CDR1 is WNHNN and CDR2 is SYGVQD (reference sequence). V was clipped by 6 bases and J by 5 bases; unmatched bases: 0. The CDR3 is 12 amino acids. The CDR3 nucleotides are TGCGCCAGCAGGGGACAGGGGACTGAAGCTTTCTTT. Translation gives CASRGQGTEAFF.

Many counts were recorded for this clonotype. The rearrangement links TRBV11-2 to TRBJ1-5; D might be TRBD1 (6 bases). The CDR3 is 15 residues long. V was clipped by 5 bases and J by 7 bases, with 18 bases between them. Looked up from germline, CDR1 is SGHAT and CDR2 is FQNNGV. CDR3 DNA sequence: TGTGCCAGCAGCGAACAAGGGGGTACGTGGCAGCCCCAGCATTTT. This translates into CASSEQGGTWQPQHF.

This clonotype was detected many times. This chain links TRBV2 with TRBJ1-5; maybe TRBD1 (5 bases). From germline, CDR1 is SNHLY and CDR2 FYNNEI. This CDR3 spans 13 amino acids. Trimming took 4 bases from V and 6 from J, leaving 10 bases between them. The CDR3 region is CASSGEGFQPQHF. DNA for the CDR3: TGTGCCAGCAGTGGGGAGGGGTTTCAGCCCCAGCATTTT.

V and J are TRBV10-3 and TRBJ2-3, with no clear D. Trimming left V 3 bases short and J 1 base short, with 14 bases between. This CDR3 has 16 amino acids. Germline CDR1 is ENHRY and CDR2 is SYGVKD. Here the CDR3 DNA reads TGTGCCATCAGTGATCTCGGATCAACAGGCACAGATACGCAGTATTTT. Translated, it gives CAISDLGSTGTDTQYF.

This clonotype was counted at least ten times. The V call is TRBV11-1, the J call TRBJ2-1; TRBD2 matches at 11 bases. V trimming: 5 bases; J trimming: 6 bases; junction bases outside the gene matches: 18. This CDR3 spans 19 amino acids. Germline lookup yields CDR1 SGHAT and CDR2 FQDESV (reference sequence). For the CDR3, the DNA is TGTGCCAGCAGCCCCCACCCGGGTCTGACTAGCGGGGCCGGCAATGAGCAGTTCTTC. It specifies CASSPHPGLTSGAGNEQFF.

This clonotype appeared many times. The chain joins TRBV6-2 or TRBV6-3 to TRBJ1-5, with D unclear. The germline gives CDR1 MNHEY, CDR2 SVGEGT. Between the trimmed V and J ends, which lost 4 bases and 0 bases, there was a span of 25 bases. The CDR3 has 20 amino acids. CDR3 nucleotides: TGTGCCAGCAGTTTCGCATCACCGGGAATACCGGCGTATAGCAATCAGCCCCAGCATTTT. Translation gives CASSFASPGIPAYSNQPQHF.

This clonotype was recorded many times. V and J are TRBV7-3 and TRBJ2-1, with D possibly being TRBD1 (5 bases). V was shortened by 1 base and J by 1 base, with 14 bases between the two germline ends. The germline V gene encodes CDR1 SGHTA and CDR2 FQGTGA. CDR3 length: 17 amino acids. In nucleotides, the CDR3 is TGTGCCAGCAGCTTAAGGTTCGGGCAGGGATCCTACAATGAGCAGTTCTTC. Amino acid sequence: CASSLRFGQGSYNEQFF.

The genes are TRBV9 and TRBJ2-1; D uncertain. This CDR3 is built from 14 residues. V gave up 0 bases and J gave up 5 bases, with 9 bases separating them. Germline V lookup: CDR1 SGDLS, CDR2 YYNGEE. CDR3 amino acids: CASSVVGMDNEQFF. CDR3 DNA sequence: TGTGCCAGCAGCGTAGTTGGTATGGACAATGAGCAGTTCTTC.

V and J are TRBV24-1 and TRBJ2-5; 9 nucleotides line up with TRBD2. Germline V gene sequence: CDR1 KGHDR, CDR2 SFDVKD. CDR3 length: 15 residues. V trimming: 4 bases; J trimming: 5 bases; junction bases outside the gene matches: 7. The CDR3 spells CATSELGLAGETQYF. CDR3 DNA: TGTGCCACCAGTGAGCTGGGACTAGCAGGGGAGACCCAGTACTTC.

This clonotype was seen at least ten times. This chain uses TRBV3-1 with TRBJ1-6, with 7 nucleotides matching TRBD1. The germline gives CDR1 LGHDT, CDR2 YNNKEL (reference sequence). V trimming: 4 bases; J trimming: 7 bases; junction bases outside the gene matches: 7. The CDR3 is 15 amino acids. DNA of the CDR3: TGTGCCAGCAGCCCCAGACAGGGTCGGAATTCACCCCTCCACTTT. Encoded protein: CASSPRQGRNSPLHF. The full variable domain, with the rest looked up from reference TRBV3-1 and TRBJ1-6, is DTAVSQTPKYLVTQMGNDKSIKCEQNLGHDTMYWYKQDSKKFLKIMFSYNNKELIINETVPNRFSPKSPDKAHLNLHINSLELGDSAVYFCASSPRQGRNSPLHFGNGTRLTVT.

This clonotype was seen only a few times. The genes are TRBV10-3 and TRBJ2-2, with 8 bases lining up with TRBD1. Germline values: CDR1 ENHRY, CDR2 SYGVKD. Trimming cost V 3 bases and J 4 bases; bases outside gene matches: 10. This CDR3 comprises 17 residues. CDR3 bases: TGTGCCATCAGTGAATTCGGTCAGGGGGCTAGCACCGGGGAGCTGTTTTTT. This sequence encodes CAISEFGQGASTGELFF.

This clonotype has a count of ten or more. The genes are TRBV2 and TRBJ2-1; D is ambiguous. V was pared by 3 bases and J by 7 bases, with 13 bases between. Per the germline V gene, CDR1 is SNHLY and CDR2 is FYNNEI. This CDR3 has 14 amino acids. This chain's CDR3 is CASSEVQLVNEQFF. In nucleotides, the CDR3 is TGTGCCAGCAGTGAGGTGCAGCTTGTTAATGAGCAGTTCTTC. Combining the CDR3 with reference TRBV2 and TRBJ2-1 gives the whole variable domain EPEVTQTPSHQVTQMGQEVILRCVPISNHLYFYWYRQILGQKVEFLVSFYNNEISEKSEIFDDQFSVERPDGSNFTLKIRSTKLEDSAMYFCASSEVQLVNEQFFGPGTRLTVL.

The chain uses TRBV7-9 and TRBJ1-3, with D possibly being TRBD1 (5 bases). Germline assignment: CDR1 SEHNR and CDR2 FQNEAQ (reference sequence). Trimming shortened V by 4 bases and J by 4 bases, and 11 bases separated the two germline ends. The CDR3 totals 14 residues. CDR3 nucleotide sequence: TGTGCCAGCAGCTCAACTCGGGGGGGAAACACCATATATTTT. Translation gives CASSSTRGGNTIYF.

This CDR3 reads CATDDRGRETSIYEQYF. The CDR3, as DNA: TGTGCCACTGATGACAGGGGGCGAGAAACTTCCATCTACGAGCAGTACTTC. This sequence joins TRBV2 and TRBJ2-7; 10 bases align to TRBD1. V shed 10 bases and J 3 bases; nucleotides not matched to a gene: 18. The CDR3 extends over 17 amino acids. Germline CDR1 reads SNHLY; CDR2 reads FYNNEI.

This clonotype has ten or more counts. The chain combines TRBV2 with TRBJ2-3, with TRBD2 matching 9 bases. With 6 bases clipped from V and 5 bases from J, the junction kept 9 bases outside the gene matches. This CDR3 spans 15 amino acids. The germline CDR1 and CDR2 sequences are SNHLY and FYNNEI. This chain's CDR3 is CASRSLAGRGDTQYF. CDR3 DNA sequence: TGTGCCAGCAGATCACTAGCGGGCCGGGGAGATACGCAGTATTTT.

This clonotype was counted at least ten times. The chain carries TRBV29-1 and TRBJ2-2; 14 bases are a match to TRBD2. V shed 5 bases and J 0 bases; nucleotides not matched to a gene: 5. The CDR3 totals 17 residues. CDR1 and CDR2 (germline): SQVTM, ANQGSEA. In DNA, the CDR3 is TGCAGCGTTAGGACTAGCGGGGGGCCCGCGAACACCGGGGAGCTGTTTTTT. It codes for CSVRTSGGPANTGELFF.

The V call is TRBV11-3, the J call TRBJ1-6; TRBD1 might be the D (5 bases). CDR1 SGHNT and CDR2 YENEEA come from the germline V gene. CDR3 size: 17 residues. Trimming removed 9 bases at V and 0 bases at J, with 18 bases between. CDR3 sequence reads: CASPSGTQVSYNSPLHF. As DNA, the CDR3 is TGTGCCAGTCCATCCGGGACCCAAGTCTCCTATAATTCACCCCTCCACTTT.

About this clonotype itself: The junction shows a germline mismatch at one end, possibly a read error. This chain links TRBV7-9 with TRBJ2-2, with D possibly TRBD2 on 6 matching bases. Per the germline V gene, CDR1 is SEHNR and CDR2 is FQNEAQ (reference sequence). The CDR3 has 13 residues. The CDR3 DNA follows: TGTGCCCAGCCGGAGCGGAACACCGGGGGGCTGTTTTTT. Residues: CAQPERNTGGLFF.

The chain recombines TRBV27 with TRBJ1-6; no clear D. The CDR3 length is 13 residues. The V end lost 5 bases, the J end lost 10 bases, and 12 bases lay between the germline ends. Germline lookup yields CDR1 MNHEY and CDR2 SMNVEV (reference sequence). In nucleotides, the CDR3 is TGTGCCAGCAGTCCCGAGACTGGATCACCCCTCCACTTT. The encoded protein is CASSPETGSPLHF.

This clonotype was recorded at least ten times. J is TRBJ1-3 and V is TRBV14; D gene unclear. Trimming shortened V by 0 bases and J by 6 bases, and 15 bases separated the two germline ends. This CDR3 spans 16 amino acids. Looked up from germline, CDR1 is SGHDN and CDR2 is FVKESK. CDR3: CASSQDRALFKNTIYF. CDR3 sequence (DNA): TGTGCCAGCAGCCAAGATCGAGCGCTGTTTAAAAACACCATATATTTT.

This clonotype was seen a few times. The chain is built from TRBV5-6 and TRBJ2-2; a weak D match, TRBD2 (5 bases). With 4 bases removed from V and 4 bases from J, the gap between germline ends came to 14 bases. Germline loops: CDR1 SGHDT, CDR2 YYEEEE. The CDR3 is 15 residues long. The CDR3 protein is CASSKPRGRTGELFF. CDR3 nucleotides: TGTGCCAGCAGCAAACCCCGAGGGCGCACCGGGGAGCTGTTTTTT.

In its sample, this clonotype was seen many times. This chain joins TRBV6-1 and TRBJ2-5, with 8 bases fitting TRBD1. With 8 bases clipped from V and 5 bases from J, the junction kept 4 bases outside the gene matches. Per the germline V gene, CDR1 is MNHNS and CDR2 is SASEGT. This CDR3 has 12 residues. CDR3 DNA sequence: TGTGCCAGCCTAAGACAGGGGGAGACCCAGTACTTC. Its protein product is CASLRQGETQYF.

In its sample, this clonotype was seen a few times. The chain employs TRBV25-1 and TRBJ1-5; D unresolved. V lost 6 bases to trimming and J lost 6 bases, with 9 bases between them. This CDR3 contains 12 residues. Germline CDR1 is MGHDK and CDR2 is SYGVNS. In nucleotides, the CDR3 is TGTGCCAGCAGACAAGCCGGTCAGCCCCAGCATTTT. The encoded protein is CASRQAGQPQHF.

This clonotype was detected a few times. CDR3 nucleotides: TGTGCCAGCACCCCGGTAGGGGAACCGAACACCGGGGAGCTGTTTTTT. Translating it yields CASTPVGEPNTGELFF. V and J are TRBV12-3 or TRBV12-4 and TRBJ2-2; D may be TRBD1 (5 bases). V lost 7 bases to trimming and J lost 0 bases, with 15 bases between them. This CDR3 comprises 16 residues.

This clonotype was detected a few times. V and J are TRBV20-1 and TRBJ1-6; D gene uncertain. The CDR3 runs 14 residues. Trimming removed 0 bases from V and 9 bases from J, with 12 bases in between. Germline V gene sequence: CDR1 DFQATT, CDR2 SNEGSKA (reference sequence). This CDR3 is CSAREWGSSSPLHF. The CDR3 region has the DNA TGCAGTGCTAGAGAATGGGGATCATCTTCACCCCTCCACTTT.

This clonotype was observed many times. The V call is TRBV5-1, the J call TRBJ2-3; TRBD2 matches at 8 bases. The CDR3 is made up of 15 amino acids. Unmatched junction bases numbered 7, after V lost 6 bases and J lost 1 base. Germline CDR1 and CDR2: SGHRS and YFSETQ. The CDR3 bases are TGCGCCAGCACCTACACCGGGGGGGGCACAGATACGCAGTATTTT. Its translation: CASTYTGGGTDTQYF.